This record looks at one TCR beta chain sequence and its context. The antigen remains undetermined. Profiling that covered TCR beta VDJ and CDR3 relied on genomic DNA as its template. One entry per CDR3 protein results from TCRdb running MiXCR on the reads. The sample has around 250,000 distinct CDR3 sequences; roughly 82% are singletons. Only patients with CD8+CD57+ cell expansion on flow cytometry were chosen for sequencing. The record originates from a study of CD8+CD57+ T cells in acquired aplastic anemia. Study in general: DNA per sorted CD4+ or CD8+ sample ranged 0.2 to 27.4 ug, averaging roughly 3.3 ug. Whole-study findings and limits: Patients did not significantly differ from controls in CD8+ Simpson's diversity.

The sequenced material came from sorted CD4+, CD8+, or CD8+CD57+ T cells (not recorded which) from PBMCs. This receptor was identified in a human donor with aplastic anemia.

CDR3 DNA: TGTGCCAGCAGCTTTACTAGCGGACAGGGCCGAATCATTCAGTACTTC. It is translated as CASSFTSGQGRIIQYF. The chain joins TRBV5-4 to TRBJ2-4; either TRBD1 or TRBD2 may supply D (8 bases each). The CDR3 runs to 16 residues. V was clipped by 2 bases and J by 9 bases, with 21 bases between them. Looked up from germline, CDR1 is SGHNT and CDR2 is YYREEE (reference sequence).